The 17 T cell receptor beta chains below all came from one sample that was sequenced in a study of cytomegalovirus exposure and HLA in healthy donors. Sequencing used immunoSEQ multiplex PCR; TCRdb keeps in-frame clones, though not all of them. The sample has about 65,000 clones; roughly nine tenths are singletons. Input material: PBMCs. All receptors come from a woman aged 18-29 years in good health and CMV-seronegative.

The chain employs TRBV5-1 and TRBJ1-2; D is ambiguous. Germline-derived CDR1 and CDR2 are SGHRS and YFSETQ. Deletions cut 5 bases from V and 4 bases from J, with 21 bases between. This CDR3 contains 16 residues. For the CDR3, the DNA is TGCGCCAGCAGGAGATCACCACTCAGAGGGCCCTATGGCTACACCTTC. Residues: CASRRSPLRGPYGYTF. The complete variable domain, with remaining parts taken from reference TRBV5-1 and TRBJ1-2, reads KAGVTQTPRYLIKTRGQQVTLSCSPISGHRSVSWYQQTPGQGLQFLFEYFSETQRNKGNFPGRFSGRQFSNSRSEMNVSTLELGDSALYLCASRRSPLRGPYGYTFGSGTRLTVV.

This sequence joins TRBV7-3 and TRBJ1-1; D call uncertain. CDR3 size: 13 residues. Trimming took 2 bases from V and 1 from J, leaving 5 bases between them. Germline lookup yields CDR1 SGHTA and CDR2 FQGTGA. CDR3 in amino acids: CASSLSQNTEAFF. CDR3 nucleotides: TGTGCCAGCAGCTTATCACAGAACACTGAAGCTTTCTTT.

The chain links TRBV7-3 to TRBJ2-5; 11 bases map to TRBD1. The CDR3 loop spans 15 amino acids. The ends lost 6 bases at V and 4 bases at J; junction bases unmatched: 7. The V gene's germline CDR1 is SGHTA and CDR2 FQGTGA. The CDR3 loop is CASRDPGQGVETQYF. The CDR3 coding sequence is TGTGCCAGCAGGGATCCGGGACAGGGGGTAGAGACCCAGTACTTC.

The chain combines TRBV7-8 with TRBJ1-5; 7 positions agree with TRBD1. The length of the CDR3 is 15 residues. From germline, CDR1 is SGHVS and CDR2 FQNEAQ. The junction had 5 bases not matched to a gene; V was cut back by 1 base and J by 5 bases. CDR3 amino acids: CASSLDRGVHQPQHF. Here the CDR3 DNA reads TGTGCCAGCAGCTTAGACAGGGGAGTTCATCAGCCCCAGCATTTT. Full variable domain (missing parts from reference TRBV7-8 and TRBJ1-5): GAGVSQSPRYKVAKRGQDVALRCDPISGHVSLFWYQQALGQGPEFLTYFQNEAQLDKSGLPSDRFFAERPEGSVSTLKIQRTQQEDSAVYLCASSLDRGVHQPQHFGDGTRLSIL.

V gene TRBV6-4 combines with J gene TRBJ2-1; D might be TRBD1 (5 bases). The CDR3 has 13 amino acids. The V gene's germline CDR1 is MRHNA and CDR2 SNTAGT. V lost 4 bases, J lost 4 bases, and 8 bases lay in between. CDR3 nucleotide sequence: TGTGCCAGCAGTGCAGGGATATACAATGAGCAGTTCTTC. This translates into CASSAGIYNEQFF.

The chain links TRBV18 to TRBJ1-2; unclear D gene. Germline V gives CDR1 KGHSH, CDR2 LQKENI. The V and J ends lost 3 bases and 6 bases respectively, with 8 bases between them. The CDR3 consists of 12 residues. DNA of the CDR3: TGTGCCAGCTCACCGGACGGGGATGGCTACACCTTC. It is translated as CASSPDGDGYTF.

The V call is TRBV28, the J call TRBJ2-1, with D possibly TRBD1 on 6 matching bases. The length of the CDR3 is 13 residues. The V end lost 10 bases, the J end lost 8 bases, and 18 bases lay between the germline ends. Germline values: CDR1 MDHEN, CDR2 SYDVKM. DNA of the CDR3: TGTGCCACCCTAGGACAGCCTAGGGATGAGCAGTTCTTC. It codes for CATLGQPRDEQFF.

The V and J genes are TRBV5-5 and TRBJ2-7, with 9 positions matching TRBD2. CDR3 length equals 15 residues. Germline CDR1 SGHKS, CDR2 YYEKEE (reference sequence). V shed 0 bases, J shed 7 bases, and the junction held 8 bases outside the gene matches. The chain's CDR3 is CASSLDGGGAGEQYF. CDR3 in DNA: TGTGCCAGCAGCTTGGACGGCGGGGGGGCCGGGGAGCAGTACTTC.

The rearrangement joins TRBV20-1 to TRBJ2-1; tentative D call: TRBD1 (5 bases). The V and J ends lost 1 base and 12 bases respectively, with 10 bases between them. The CDR3 loop spans 11 amino acids. The V gene's germline CDR1 is DFQATT and CDR2 SNEGSKA (reference sequence). As DNA, the CDR3 is TGCAGTGCTAGAGGCCCAGGGCCGCAGTTCTTC. It is translated as CSARGPGPQFF.

This clone occurred a few times. This chain connects TRBV7-2 to TRBJ2-2; 10 bases are a match to TRBD2. The CDR3 totals 14 residues. Per germline, CDR1 SGHTA and CDR2 FQGNSA. Trimming removed 2 bases from V and 6 bases from J; junction bases left unmatched: 0. The chain's CDR3 is CASSLLAGAGELFF. In DNA form, the CDR3 reads TGTGCCAGCAGCTTACTAGCGGGAGCCGGGGAGCTGTTTTTT.

The chain employs TRBV6-6 and TRBJ2-7; 10 bases align to TRBD1. The CDR3 extends over 15 amino acids. Germline V gene sequence: CDR1 MNHNY, CDR2 SVGAGI (reference sequence). V was clipped by 5 bases and J by 5 bases; unmatched bases: 9. CDR3 loop: CASSPPRDRGHEQYF. CDR3 bases: TGTGCCAGCAGTCCTCCCCGGGACAGGGGCCACGAGCAGTACTTC.

This chain links TRBV20-1 with TRBJ2-7; D not certain. CDR3 length equals 11 residues. Between the trimmed V and J ends, which lost 3 bases and 6 bases, there was a span of 9 bases. CDR1 and CDR2 from the germline V gene are DFQATT and SNEGSKA (reference sequence). The CDR3 DNA is TGCAGTGCTAGGACGACATCCGAGCAGTACTTC. It yields the protein CSARTTSEQYF.

The CDR3 here is CASSEEPGTYEQYF. Here the CDR3 DNA reads TGTGCCAGCAGTGAGGAACCCGGGACATACGAGCAGTACTTC. The V gene is TRBV6-1, the J gene TRBJ2-7; D possibly corresponds to TRBD1 (6 bases). The V gene's germline CDR1 is MNHNS and CDR2 SASEGT. Deletions cut 3 bases from V and 4 bases from J, with 13 bases between. The CDR3 contains 14 residues.

The genes are TRBV4-1 and TRBJ2-3, with D unclear. The V gene lost 0 bases and the J gene lost 1 base, with 5 bases spanning the gap. This CDR3 spans 14 amino acids. Germline CDR1 and CDR2: MGHRA and YSYEKL. CDR3 DNA: TGCGCCAGCAGCCAAGACTACCGCACAGATACGCAGTATTTT. This encodes CASSQDYRTDTQYF.

The V call is TRBV7-2, the J call TRBJ2-2; TRBD2 matches 7 bases. Germline assignment: CDR1 SGHTA and CDR2 FQGNSA. The CDR3 consists of 15 residues. The junction had 11 bases not matched to a gene; V was cut back by 6 bases and J by 7 bases. For the CDR3, the DNA is TGTGCCAGCAGTCGAGGAGACCCGGGGGGCGGGGAGCTGTTTTTT. This gives the protein CASSRGDPGGGELFF.

This clone appeared a single time. The chain combines TRBV4-1 with TRBJ1-2; D possibly corresponds to TRBD1 (6 bases). Germline-derived CDR1 and CDR2 are MGHRA and YSYEKL. The V end lost 1 base, the J end lost 0 bases, and 15 bases lay between the germline ends. This CDR3 comprises 17 residues. This CDR3 reads CASSQGERTEANYGYTF. CDR3 nucleotides: TGCGCCAGCAGCCAAGGAGAGAGGACAGAGGCTAACTATGGCTACACCTTC.

V and J are TRBV27 and TRBJ2-7, with 9 bases aligning to TRBD1. V lost 8 bases and J lost 2; bases outside the gene matches: 7. Per the germline V gene, CDR1 is MNHEY and CDR2 is SMNVEV (reference sequence). The CDR3 is made up of 14 amino acids. CDR3 DNA: TGTGCCAGCGGCGCCGGGACAGGGCCCTACGAGCAGTACTTC. Translated: CASGAGTGPYEQYF.